These T cell receptor beta chains were read from a single sample in a study of T cell responses to AZD1222 COVID-19 vaccine. Some clones are missing from TCRdb's copy, which holds only in-frame ones; the method was immunoSEQ multiplex PCR. The sample has about 120,000 clones; about 88% are singletons. Sequencing was performed on peripheral blood, taken on day 0 of AZD1222 vaccination. All receptors derive from an adult in good health. CDR3s include the opening cysteine and the closing phenylalanine or tryptophan. A D gene is named only where the DNA matches it firmly. The size entry is marked missing in some rows and otherwise reads once, few, many or a size class.

v_gene	d_gene	j_gene	abundance	CDR3aa	CDR3nt
TRBV2	TRBD1	TRBJ2-7	NA	CASVQRQGAYEQYF	TGTGCCAGTGTCCAAAGACAGGGGGCCTACGAGCAGTACTTC
TRBV2	NA	TRBJ2-1	NA	CASSAGSYNEQFF	TGTGCCAGCAGTGCGGGCTCCTACAATGAGCAGTTCTTC
TRBV18	NA	TRBJ1-2	NA	CASSPGDPGYGYTF	TGTGCCAGCTCACCGGGGGACCCGGGCTATGGCTACACCTTC
TRBV7-3	NA	TRBJ1-2	NA	CASSLASTYGYTF	TGTGCCAGCAGCTTGGCCAGTACCTATGGCTACACCTTC
TRBV7-8	TRBD2	TRBJ2-7	NA	CASSFSGSTYEQYF	TGTGCCAGCAGCTTTAGCGGGTCAACCTACGAGCAGTACTTC
TRBV9	TRBD2	TRBJ2-3	NA	CASSAPSGRTDTQYF	TGTGCCAGCAGCGCCCCTAGCGGGAGGACAGATACGCAGTATTTT
TRBV28	NA	TRBJ2-2	NA	CASSPGGFGPGELFF	TGTGCCAGCAGTCCGGGGGGCTTTGGACCCGGGGAGCTGTTTTTT
TRBV9	NA	TRBJ1-6	NA	CASSVSQGNSPLHF	TGTGCCAGCAGCGTTTCCCAGGGTAATTCACCCCTCCACTTT
TRBV19	TRBD1	TRBJ1-4	NA	CASSFRDRPTNEKLFF	TGTGCCAGTAGTTTCCGGGACAGGCCAACTAATGAAAAACTGTTTTTT
TRBV4-1	NA	TRBJ1-5	NA	CASSQEGKLGRQPQHF	TGCGCCAGCAGCCAAGAGGGAAAATTAGGCCGTCAGCCCCAGCATTTT
TRBV3-1/TRBV3-2	TRBD2	TRBJ2-7	NA	CASSQARDYPREQYF	TGTGCCAGCAGCCAAGCTCGGGACTACCCGAGGGAGCAGTACTTC
TRBV18	TRBD1	TRBJ1-3	NA	CASSPSLDRAGNTIYF	TGTGCCAGCTCACCTTCCTTGGACAGGGCTGGAAACACCATATATTTT
TRBV12-2	NA	TRBJ1-3	NA	CASRLANTIYF	TGTGCAAGTCGCTTAGCGAACACCATATATTTT
TRBV9	NA	TRBJ2-1	NA	CASSVSGGDNEQFF	TGTGCCAGCAGCGTATCGGGCGGGGACAATGAGCAGTTCTTC
TRBV6-1	NA	TRBJ1-5	NA	CASSESGGHSNQPQHF	TGTGCCAGCAGTGAAAGTGGGGGACACAGCAATCAGCCCCAGCATTTT
TRBV5-4	TRBD2	TRBJ2-3	once	CASSPGLAGPNTDTQYF	TGTGCCAGCAGCCCGGGACTAGCGGGGCCAAACACAGATACGCAGTATTTT
TRBV29-1	NA	TRBJ2-1	NA	CSVRRNNEQFF	TGCAGCGTTCGAAGGAACAATGAGCAGTTCTTC
TRBV19	TRBD1	TRBJ1-2	NA	CASSIVIRDRTSYGYTF	TGTGCCAGTAGTATAGTTATCCGGGACAGAACCTCTTATGGCTACACCTTC
TRBV3-1/TRBV3-2	NA	TRBJ1-2	NA	CASSPLVGDGYTF	TGTGCCAGCAGCCCCCTGGTGGGGGATGGCTACACCTTC
TRBV7-2	TRBD1	TRBJ1-3	NA	CASKPSRQGTYGNTIYF	TGTGCCTCTAAGCCAAGCAGACAGGGGACGTACGGAAACACCATATATTTT
TRBV6-6	NA	TRBJ2-7	NA	CASSRAAYEQYF	TGTGCCAGCAGCAGGGCCGCCTACGAGCAGTACTTC
TRBV28	NA	TRBJ1-5	NA	CASSPIGSGQPQHF	TGTGCCAGCAGCCCCATAGGGAGCGGTCAGCCCCAGCATTTT
TRBV2	NA	TRBJ2-4	NA	CASSFPGTRNTLAKNIQYF	TGTGCCAGCAGCTTTCCCGGGACACGAAATACCTTAGCCAAAAACATTCAGTACTTC
TRBV2	NA	TRBJ2-3	NA	CAGKGTSTDTQYF	TGTGCCGGGAAGGGCACAAGCACAGATACGCAGTATTTT
TRBV29-1	NA	TRBJ1-1	NA	CSVGGARGVNTEAFF	TGCAGCGTTGGGGGCGCGAGGGGGGTGAACACTGAAGCTTTCTTT
TRBV29-1	TRBD2	TRBJ2-7	NA	CSVGSGRSGEQYF	TGCAGCGTTGGTAGCGGGAGATCGGGCGAGCAGTACTTC
TRBV15	TRBD1	TRBJ1-2	NA	CATSREVGRGTYGYTF	TGTGCCACCAGCAGAGAAGTTGGCAGGGGGACCTATGGCTACACCTTC
TRBV9	NA	TRBJ1-2	few	CASSKQGVYGYTF	TGTGCCAGCAGTAAACAGGGTGTCTATGGCTACACCTTC
TRBV10-3	TRBD1	TRBJ1-5	NA	CAISQQGENQPQHF	TGTGCCATCAGTCAACAGGGGGAGAATCAGCCCCAGCATTTT
TRBV5-1	NA	TRBJ2-3	NA	CASSLRQGRTDTQYF	TGCGCCAGCAGCTTGCGCCAAGGTCGGACAGATACGCAGTATTTT
TRBV4-1	TRBD1	TRBJ2-7	NA	CASSQPRDSTYEQYF	TGCGCCAGCAGCCAGCCCCGGGACAGTACCTACGAGCAGTACTTC
TRBV29-1	NA	TRBJ2-7	NA	CSVAGGPDEQYF	TGCAGCGTTGCTGGGGGACCGGACGAGCAGTACTTC
TRBV4-2	TRBD2	TRBJ2-2	NA	CASSQPSGVLTGELFF	TGTGCCAGCAGCCAACCCAGCGGGGTGCTCACCGGGGAGCTGTTTTTT
TRBV7-3	NA	TRBJ2-2	NA	CASRERGTGELFF	TGTGCCAGCAGGGAACGGGGGACCGGGGAGCTGTTTTTT
TRBV15	NA	TRBJ2-3	NA	CATSRVGRIADTQYF	TGTGCCACCAGCAGAGTAGGGCGCATAGCAGATACGCAGTATTTT
TRBV28	NA	TRBJ1-2	once	CASSLLMGYTF	TGTGCCAGCAGTTTGTTAATGGGCTACACCTTC
TRBV27	NA	TRBJ2-7	NA	CASSSGMSYEQYF	TGTGCCAGCAGTTCCGGCATGTCCTACGAGCAGTACTTC
TRBV28	NA	TRBJ1-2	NA	CASRPEYGYTF	TGTGCCAGCAGGCCGGAATATGGCTACACCTTC
TRBV18	TRBD2	TRBJ2-6	few	CASSSVAGAGANVLTF	TGTGCCAGCTCATCCGTAGCGGGAGCTGGGGCCAACGTCCTGACTTTC
TRBV6-5	NA	TRBJ2-1	NA	CASSQSWSSYNEQFF	TGTGCCAGCTCACAAAGCTGGAGCTCCTACAATGAGCAGTTCTTC
TRBV11-2	TRBD1	TRBJ1-2	NA	CASSPTGPLVYGYTF	TGTGCCAGCAGCCCGACAGGGCCCCTCGTATATGGCTACACCTTC
TRBV4-1	TRBD2	TRBJ2-7	NA	CASSQDTGTTTSEQYF	TGCGCCAGCAGCCAAGACACCGGGACTACTACCTCCGAGCAGTACTTC
TRBV5-4	TRBD1	TRBJ2-3	NA	CASSSQGVTDTQYF	TGTGCCAGCAGCTCCCAGGGGGTCACAGATACGCAGTATTTT
TRBV3-1/TRBV3-2	TRBD2	TRBJ2-7	NA	CASSQGTSGYEQYF	TGTGCCAGCAGCCAAGGGACTAGCGGATACGAGCAGTACTTC
TRBV4-1	TRBD1	TRBJ1-2	NA	CASSQDSRFGTVRGYTF	TGCGCCAGCAGCCAAGATTCGCGGTTCGGGACAGTACGTGGCTACACCTTC
TRBV12-3/TRBV12-4	NA	TRBJ2-7	NA	CASSFPGYEQYF	TGTGCCAGCAGTTTCCCAGGTTACGAGCAGTACTTC
TRBV4-1	NA	TRBJ1-1	NA	CASSQEFAGYTEAFF	TGCGCCAGCAGCCAAGAATTCGCCGGATACACTGAAGCTTTCTTT
TRBV5-1	NA	TRBJ1-4	NA	CASRAGSEKLFF	TGCGCCAGCAGAGCAGGGTCTGAAAAACTGTTTTTT
TRBV9	NA	TRBJ1-3	NA	CASSEGTNSGNTIYF	TGTGCCAGCAGCGAGGGGACCAATTCTGGAAACACCATATATTTT